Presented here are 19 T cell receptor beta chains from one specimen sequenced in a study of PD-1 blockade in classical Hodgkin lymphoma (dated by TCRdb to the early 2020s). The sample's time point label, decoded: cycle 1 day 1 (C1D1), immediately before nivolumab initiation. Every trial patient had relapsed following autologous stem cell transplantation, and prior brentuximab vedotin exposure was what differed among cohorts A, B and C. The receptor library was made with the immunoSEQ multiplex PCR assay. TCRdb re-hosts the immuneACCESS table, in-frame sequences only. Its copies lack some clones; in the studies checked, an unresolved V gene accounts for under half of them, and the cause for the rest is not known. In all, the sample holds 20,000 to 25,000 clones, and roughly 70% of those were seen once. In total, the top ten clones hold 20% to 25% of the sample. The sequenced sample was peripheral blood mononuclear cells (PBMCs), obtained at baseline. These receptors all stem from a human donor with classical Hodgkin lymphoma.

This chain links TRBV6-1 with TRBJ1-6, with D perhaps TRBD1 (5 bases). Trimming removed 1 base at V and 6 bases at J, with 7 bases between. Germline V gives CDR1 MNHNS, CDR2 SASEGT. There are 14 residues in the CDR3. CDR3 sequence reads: CASSEGGSNSPLHF. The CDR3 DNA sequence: TGTGCCAGCAGTGAAGGGGGGTCTAATTCACCCCTCCACTTT.

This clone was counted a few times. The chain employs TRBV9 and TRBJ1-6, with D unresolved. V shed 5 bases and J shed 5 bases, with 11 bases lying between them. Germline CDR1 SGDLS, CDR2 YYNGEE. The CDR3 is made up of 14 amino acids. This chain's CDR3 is CASSRAANNSPLHF. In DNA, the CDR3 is TGTGCCAGCAGTAGGGCAGCCAATAATTCACCCCTCCACTTT.

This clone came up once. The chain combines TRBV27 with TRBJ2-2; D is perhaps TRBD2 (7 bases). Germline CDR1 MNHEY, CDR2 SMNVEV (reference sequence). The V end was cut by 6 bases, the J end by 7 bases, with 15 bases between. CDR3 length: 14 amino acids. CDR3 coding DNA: TGTGCCAGCAGCCTCGCGGGGGCGTACGGGGAGCTGTTTTTT. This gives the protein CASSLAGAYGELFF.

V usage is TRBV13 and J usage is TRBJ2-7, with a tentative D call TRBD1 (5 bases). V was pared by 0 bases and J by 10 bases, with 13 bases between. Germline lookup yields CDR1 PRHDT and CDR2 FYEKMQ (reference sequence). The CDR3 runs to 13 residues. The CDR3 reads CASSLGRLGDQYF. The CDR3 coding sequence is TGTGCCAGCAGCTTAGGGCGTCTAGGGGATCAGTACTTC.

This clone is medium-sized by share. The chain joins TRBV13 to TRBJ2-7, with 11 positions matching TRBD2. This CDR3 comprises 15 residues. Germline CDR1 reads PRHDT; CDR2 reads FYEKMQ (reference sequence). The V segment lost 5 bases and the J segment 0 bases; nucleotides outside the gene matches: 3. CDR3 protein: CASSATSGVSYEQYF. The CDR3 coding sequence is TGTGCCAGCAGCGCGACTAGCGGGGTCTCCTACGAGCAGTACTTC.

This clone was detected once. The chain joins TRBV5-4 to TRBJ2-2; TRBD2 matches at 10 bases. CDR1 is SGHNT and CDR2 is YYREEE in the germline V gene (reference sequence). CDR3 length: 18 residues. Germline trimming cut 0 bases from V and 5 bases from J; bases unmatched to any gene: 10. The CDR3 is CASSLGASGGPRTGELFF. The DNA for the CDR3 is TGTGCCAGCAGCTTGGGGGCTAGCGGGGGCCCTAGGACCGGGGAGCTGTTTTTT.

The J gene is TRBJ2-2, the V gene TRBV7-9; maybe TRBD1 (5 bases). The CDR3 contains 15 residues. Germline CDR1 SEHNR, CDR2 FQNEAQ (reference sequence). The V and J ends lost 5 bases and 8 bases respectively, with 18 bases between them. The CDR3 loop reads CASSPQGLKGGELFF. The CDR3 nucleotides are TGTGCCAGCAGCCCCCAGGGCCTCAAAGGAGGGGAGCTGTTTTTT.

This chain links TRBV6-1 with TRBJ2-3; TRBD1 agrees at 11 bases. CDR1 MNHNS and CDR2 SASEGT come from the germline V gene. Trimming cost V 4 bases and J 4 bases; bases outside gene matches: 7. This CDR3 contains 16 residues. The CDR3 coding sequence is TGTGCCAGCAGTGTCGGCGGGGGACAGGGGGCAGATACGCAGTATTTT. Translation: CASSVGGGQGADTQYF.

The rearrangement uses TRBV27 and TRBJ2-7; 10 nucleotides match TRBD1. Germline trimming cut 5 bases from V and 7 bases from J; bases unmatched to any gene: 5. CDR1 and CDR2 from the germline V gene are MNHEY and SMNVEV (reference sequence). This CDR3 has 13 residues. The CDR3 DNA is TGTGCCAGCAGTCGGGACAGGGGAGGGGAGCAGTACTTC. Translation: CASSRDRGGEQYF.

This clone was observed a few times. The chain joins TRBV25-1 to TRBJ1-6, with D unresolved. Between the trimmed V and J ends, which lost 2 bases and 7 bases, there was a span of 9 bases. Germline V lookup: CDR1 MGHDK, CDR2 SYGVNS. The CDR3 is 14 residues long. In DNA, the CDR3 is TGTGCCAGCAGTGAAGGCCCTGGGAATTCACCCCTCCACTTT. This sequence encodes CASSEGPGNSPLHF.

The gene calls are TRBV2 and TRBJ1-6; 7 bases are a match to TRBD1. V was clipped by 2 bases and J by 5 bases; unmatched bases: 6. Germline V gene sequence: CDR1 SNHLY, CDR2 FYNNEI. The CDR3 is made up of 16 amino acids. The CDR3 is CASSELGQQNNSPLHF. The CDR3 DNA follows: TGTGCCAGCAGTGAATTGGGACAGCAGAATAATTCACCCCTCCACTTT.

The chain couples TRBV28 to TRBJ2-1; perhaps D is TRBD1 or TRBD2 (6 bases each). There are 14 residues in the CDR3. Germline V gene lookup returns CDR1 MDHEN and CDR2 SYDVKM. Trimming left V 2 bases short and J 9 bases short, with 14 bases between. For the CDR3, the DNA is TGTGCCAGCAGTTTAGGACTAAGAGGGGGTGAGCAGTTCTTC. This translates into CASSLGLRGGEQFF.

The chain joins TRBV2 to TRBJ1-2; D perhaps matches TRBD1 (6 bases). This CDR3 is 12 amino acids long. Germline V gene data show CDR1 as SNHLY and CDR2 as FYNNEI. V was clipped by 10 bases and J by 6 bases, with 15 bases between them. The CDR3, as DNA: TGTGCCACCCACGCGGGGGCGCATGGCTACACCTTC. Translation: CATHAGAHGYTF.

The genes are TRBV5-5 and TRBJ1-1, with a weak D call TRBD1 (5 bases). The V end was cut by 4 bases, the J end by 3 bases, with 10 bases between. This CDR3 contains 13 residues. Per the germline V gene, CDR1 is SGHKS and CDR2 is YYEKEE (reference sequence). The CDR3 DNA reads TGTGCCAGCAGCCGAGGGGTGGACACTGAAGCTTTCTTT. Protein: CASSRGVDTEAFF.

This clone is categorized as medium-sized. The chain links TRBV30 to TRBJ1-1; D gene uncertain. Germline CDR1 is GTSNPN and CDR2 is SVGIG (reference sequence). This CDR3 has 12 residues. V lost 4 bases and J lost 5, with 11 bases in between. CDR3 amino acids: CAWIMLGTEAFF. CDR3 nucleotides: TGTGCCTGGATAATGTTGGGTACTGAAGCTTTCTTT.

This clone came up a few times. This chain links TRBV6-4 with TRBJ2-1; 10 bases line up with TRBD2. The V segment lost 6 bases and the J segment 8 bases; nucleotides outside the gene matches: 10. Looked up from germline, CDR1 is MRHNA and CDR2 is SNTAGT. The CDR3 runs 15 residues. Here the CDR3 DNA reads TGTGCCAGCAGCCCCGAGGCTAGCGGGAGTGATGAGCAGTTCTTC. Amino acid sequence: CASSPEASGSDEQFF.

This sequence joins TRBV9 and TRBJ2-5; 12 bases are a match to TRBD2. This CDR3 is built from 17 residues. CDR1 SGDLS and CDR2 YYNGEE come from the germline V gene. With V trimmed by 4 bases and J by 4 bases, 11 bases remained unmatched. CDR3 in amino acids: CASSLGLAGGPGETQYF. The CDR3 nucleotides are TGTGCCAGCAGCCTAGGGCTAGCGGGGGGGCCAGGAGAGACCCAGTACTTC.

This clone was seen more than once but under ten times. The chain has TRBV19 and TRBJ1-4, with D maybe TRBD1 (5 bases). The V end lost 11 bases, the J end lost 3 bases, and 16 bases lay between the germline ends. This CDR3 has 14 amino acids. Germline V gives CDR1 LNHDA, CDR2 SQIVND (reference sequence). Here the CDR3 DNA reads TGTGCCGCGCTGGGAAGGGGAGCTAATGAAAAACTGTTTTTT. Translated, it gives CAALGRGANEKLFF.

The CDR3 DNA reads as TGCGCCAGCAGCCAAGATCCCAGATCTCGCACAGATACGCAGTATTTT. This gives the protein CASSQDPRSRTDTQYF. The V and J genes are TRBV4-3 and TRBJ2-3, with D uncertain. Trimming pared 0 bases from V and 1 base from J, leaving 11 bases between. Germline V gives CDR1 LGHNA, CDR2 YSLEER. The CDR3 covers 16 residues.